This entry lists 13 T cell receptor beta chains sequenced from one sample in a study of blood T cell repertoires in COVID-19. The repertoire was sequenced with immunoSEQ multiplex PCR; TCRdb's copy has only in-frame clones and lacks some. The sample records 80,000 to 95,000 clones, over 75% being singletons. Sequenced material: peripheral blood. These receptors were taken from an elderly man with active or convalescent COVID-19.

This chain connects TRBV10-3 to TRBJ2-1; 7 nucleotides agree with TRBD2. Germline loops: CDR1 ENHRY, CDR2 SYGVKD. CDR3 size: 16 residues. Germline trimming cut 7 bases from V and 8 bases from J; bases unmatched to any gene: 17. Here the CDR3 reads CAINGRGVGIGDEQFF. CDR3 coding DNA: TGTGCCATCAATGGCCGGGGGGTAGGTATCGGCGATGAGCAGTTCTTC.

V is TRBV28 and J is TRBJ2-5; 12 nucleotides agree with TRBD2. CDR1 and CDR2 (germline): MDHEN, SYDVKM. The CDR3 length is 15 residues. V lost 7 bases to trimming and J lost 2 bases; unmatched junction nucleotides: 5. As DNA, the CDR3 is TGTGCCAGCAATCCGACTAGCGGGGGACAAGAGACCCAGTACTTC. Encoded protein: CASNPTSGGQETQYF.

The chain carries TRBV10-1 and TRBJ1-5; no firm D call. Germline assignment: CDR1 WNHNN and CDR2 SYGVQD (reference sequence). Trimming stripped 4 bases from V and 3 bases from J, with 10 bases between. The CDR3 contains 14 residues. The CDR3 here is CASSAGGDNQPQHF. The CDR3 nucleotides are TGCGCCAGCAGTGCCGGAGGAGACAATCAGCCCCAGCATTTT.

This chain connects TRBV10-3 to TRBJ2-5, with unresolved D. Germline CDR1 reads ENHRY; CDR2 reads SYGVKD. Trimming cost V 6 bases and J 5 bases, with 13 bases left between them. The CDR3 has 13 amino acids. CDR3 DNA sequence: TGTGCCATCAGCTCAGGCCGCGAGGAGACCCAGTACTTC. Amino acid sequence: CAISSGREETQYF.

V usage is TRBV7-2 and J usage is TRBJ2-3, with a weak D call TRBD2 (6 bases). CDR3 length: 18 amino acids. Per germline, CDR1 SGHTA and CDR2 FQGNSA. V lost 5 bases, J lost 1 base, and 22 bases lay in between. The chain's CDR3 is CASSRPMVGGQRTDTQYF. In nucleotides, the CDR3 is TGTGCCAGCAGCCGTCCGATGGTGGGGGGTCAACGCACAGATACGCAGTATTTT.

The J gene is TRBJ2-3, the V gene TRBV12-3 or TRBV12-4, with D hard to call. This CDR3 region has 12 residues. Trimming removed 3 bases at V and 5 bases at J, with 6 bases between. CDR3 protein: CASSFSGDTQYF. In nucleotides, the CDR3 is TGTGCCAGCAGTTTTTCCGGAGATACGCAGTATTTT.

V gene TRBV5-4 combines with J gene TRBJ2-7; 8 bases match TRBD2. The CDR3 is 15 residues long. V lost 0 bases to trimming and J lost 2 bases; unmatched junction nucleotides: 4. Germline V gives CDR1 SGHNT, CDR2 YYREEE (reference sequence). The DNA of the CDR3 is TGTGCCAGCAGCTTGGATGGTAGCGGGGCCTACGAGCAGTACTTC. It yields the protein CASSLDGSGAYEQYF.

The table lists this clone with a count of one. Here the CDR3 reads CASGDQMGYTF. Here the CDR3 DNA reads TGTGCCAGTGGAGACCAGATGGGCTACACCTTC. The chain couples TRBV19 to TRBJ1-2; no clear D gene. From germline, CDR1 is LNHDA and CDR2 SQIVND (reference sequence). V dropped 8 bases and J dropped 8 bases, with 12 bases sitting between them. The CDR3 runs to 11 residues. The variable domain in full, with the rest retrieved from reference TRBV19 and TRBJ1-2, is DGGITQSPKYLFRKEGQNVTLSCEQNLNHDAMYWYRQDPGQGLRLIYYSQIVNDFQKGDIAEGYSVSREKKESFPLTVTSAQKNPTAFYLCASGDQMGYTFGSGTRLTVV.

The rearrangement uses TRBV5-1 and TRBJ2-3, with a weak D call TRBD2 (6 bases). Germline values: CDR1 SGHRS, CDR2 YFSETQ. With 2 bases removed from V and 5 bases from J, the gap between germline ends came to 18 bases. CDR3 length: 16 amino acids. DNA of the CDR3: TGCGCCAGCAGCTTTTTCCAGCGCACCGGGGGAGATACGCAGTATTTT. Encoded protein: CASSFFQRTGGDTQYF.

CDR3 region: CASSQGGAISSYEQYF. CDR3 DNA: TGTGCCAGCAGCCAGGGGGGAGCTATTAGTTCCTACGAGCAGTACTTC. This chain uses TRBV3-1 (or the pseudogene TRBV3-2) with TRBJ2-7; D is perhaps TRBD2 (6 bases). V was trimmed by 3 bases and J by 1 base, leaving 16 bases between them. The CDR3 loop spans 16 amino acids. Germline loops: CDR1 LGHDT, CDR2 YNNKEL (reference sequence).

The chain carries TRBV7-9 and TRBJ1-1, with D uncertain. CDR1 is SEHNR and CDR2 is FQNEAQ in the germline V gene (reference sequence). CDR3 length: 14 amino acids. V gave up 3 bases and J gave up 3 bases, with 11 bases separating them. The CDR3 loop is CASSLTVEHTEAFF. The CDR3 bases are TGTGCCAGCAGCTTGACTGTGGAACACACTGAAGCTTTCTTT.

Written as DNA, the CDR3 is TGTGCCTGGAGTGTGTTCCGACAGTCGCTGGGGTATAATTCACCCCTCCACTTT. Translation: CAWSVFRQSLGYNSPLHF. The J gene is TRBJ1-6, the V gene TRBV30; possible D gene TRBD1, 5 bases. With 0 bases removed from V and 4 bases from J, the gap between germline ends came to 19 bases. Germline lookup yields CDR1 GTSNPN and CDR2 SVGIG (reference sequence). The CDR3 has 18 residues.

The J gene is TRBJ2-6, the V gene TRBV18; maybe TRBD2 (5 bases). Per the germline V gene, CDR1 is KGHSH and CDR2 is LQKENI. The length of the CDR3 is 16 residues. V gave up 1 base and J gave up 1 base, with 8 bases separating them. The CDR3 spells CASSPLGDSGANVLTF. CDR3 coding DNA: TGTGCCAGCTCACCACTCGGGGATTCTGGGGCCAACGTCCTGACTTTC.